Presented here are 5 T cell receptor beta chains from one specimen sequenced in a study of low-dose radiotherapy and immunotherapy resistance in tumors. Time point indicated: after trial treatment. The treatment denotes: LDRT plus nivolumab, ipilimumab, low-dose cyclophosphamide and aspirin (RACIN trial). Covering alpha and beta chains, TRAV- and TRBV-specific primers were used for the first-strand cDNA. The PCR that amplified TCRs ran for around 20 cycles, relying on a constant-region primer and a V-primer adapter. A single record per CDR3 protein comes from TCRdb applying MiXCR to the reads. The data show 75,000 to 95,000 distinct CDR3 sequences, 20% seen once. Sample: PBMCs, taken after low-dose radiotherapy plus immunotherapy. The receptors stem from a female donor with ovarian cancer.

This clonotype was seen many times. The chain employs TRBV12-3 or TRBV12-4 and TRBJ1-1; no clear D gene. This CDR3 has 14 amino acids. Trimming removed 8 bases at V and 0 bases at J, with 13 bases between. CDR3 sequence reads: CASQNGELNTEAFF. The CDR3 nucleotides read TGTGCCAGCCAGAACGGAGAATTGAACACTGAAGCTTTCTTT.

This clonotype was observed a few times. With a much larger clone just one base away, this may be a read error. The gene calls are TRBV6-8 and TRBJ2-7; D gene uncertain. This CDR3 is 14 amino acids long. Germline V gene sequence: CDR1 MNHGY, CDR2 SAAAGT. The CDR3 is CASSTRQPPYDQYF. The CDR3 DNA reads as TGTGCCAGCAGTACCCGCCAGCCGCCCTACGATCAGTACTTC.

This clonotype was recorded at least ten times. In nucleotides, the CDR3 is TGTGCCAGCAGTTGGGGACAGACTAACTATGGCTACACCTTC. This translates into CASSWGQTNYGYTF. This rearrangement joins TRBV12-3 or TRBV12-4 to TRBJ1-2; 7 bases are shared with TRBD1. This CDR3 has 14 amino acids. Losses at the gene ends were 4 bases for V and 0 bases for J; bases not matched to a gene: 2.

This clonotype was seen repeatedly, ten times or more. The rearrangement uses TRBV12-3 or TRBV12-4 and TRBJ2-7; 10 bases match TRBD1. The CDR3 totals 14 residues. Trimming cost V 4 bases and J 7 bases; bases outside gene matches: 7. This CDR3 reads CASSSTGGGWEQYF. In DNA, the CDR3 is TGTGCCAGCAGTTCGACAGGGGGCGGTTGGGAGCAGTACTTC.

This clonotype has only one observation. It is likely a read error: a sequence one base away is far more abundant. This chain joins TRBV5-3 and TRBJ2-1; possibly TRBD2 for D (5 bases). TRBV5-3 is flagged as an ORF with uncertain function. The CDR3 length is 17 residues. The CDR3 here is CASSLGGPWSSDNEQFF. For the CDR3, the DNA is TGTGCCAGCAGCTTAGGCGGGCCTTGGAGCTCCGACAATGAGCAGTTCTTC.